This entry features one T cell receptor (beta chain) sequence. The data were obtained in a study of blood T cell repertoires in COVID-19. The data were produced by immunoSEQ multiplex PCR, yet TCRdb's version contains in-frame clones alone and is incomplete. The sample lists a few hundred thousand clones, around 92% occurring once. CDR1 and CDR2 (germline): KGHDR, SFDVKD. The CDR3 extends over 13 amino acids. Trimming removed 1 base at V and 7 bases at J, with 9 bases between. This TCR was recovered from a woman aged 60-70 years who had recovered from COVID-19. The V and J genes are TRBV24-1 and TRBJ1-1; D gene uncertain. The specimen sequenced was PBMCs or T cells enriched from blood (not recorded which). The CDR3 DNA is TGTGCCACCAGTGATTTTAGTACGAATGAAGCTTTCTTT. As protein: CATSDFSTNEAFF.